The T cell receptor (beta chain) under discussion was sequenced for a study of T cells in Graves' hyperthyroidism and ophthalmopathy. This clonotype was detected many times. RNA transcripts provided the source from which TCR beta CDR3 regions were amplified. HTBI primers drove first-round RT-PCR of the TCR CDR3. MiXCR was run by TCRdb on the multiplex PCR reads, yielding one entry per CDR3 protein. The sample yields 300,000 to 450,000 distinct CDR3 sequences, about 15% seen once. This CDR3 comprises 15 residues. The germline V and J ends were trimmed by 10 bases and 4 bases, with 19 bases remaining between them. The germline V gene has CDR1 KGHDR and CDR2 SFDVKD.

The TCR was taken from a woman aged 25 to 39 with Graves' hyperthyroidism. The V gene is TRBV24-1, the J gene TRBJ2-1, with D maybe TRBD2 (7 bases). Sequenced input: blood. In nucleotides, the CDR3 is TGTGCCACGGGAGGGACACCGAATTTTTACAATGAGCAGTTCTTC. Its protein is CATGGTPNFYNEQFF.